A selection of T cell receptor beta chains follows, all from one sample in a study of T cell changes during pregnancy in multiple sclerosis. Some clones are missing from TCRdb's copy, which holds only in-frame ones; the method was immunoSEQ multiplex PCR. Altogether about 55,000 clones are present, 75% to 90% being singletons, with the ten largest covering 0.55% to 0.65%. The material sequenced was CD4+ T cells from peripheral blood mononuclear cells, taken in the first trimester of pregnancy. These receptors came from a female donor with multiple sclerosis, enrolled in a pregnancy study. Each CDR3 is given without its conserved first and last residue. The order of the fields is V gene, J gene, CDR3 protein.

v_gene: TRBV18
j_gene: TRBJ1-5
CDR3aa: ASSRVLNQPQH

v_gene: TRBV18
j_gene: TRBJ1-2
CDR3aa: ASSPRATGVGYT

v_gene: TRBV5-6
j_gene: TRBJ1-2
CDR3aa: ASSFNRDVDT

v_gene: TRBV7-3
j_gene: TRBJ2-2
CDR3aa: ASAGTSGSGGELF

v_gene: TRBV5-1
j_gene: TRBJ2-1
CDR3aa: ASSIGLAGYEQF

v_gene: TRBV6-1
j_gene: TRBJ2-1
CDR3aa: ASSGKRTSGRNYNEQF

v_gene: TRBV19
j_gene: TRBJ2-3
CDR3aa: ASSIEGRTRTDTQY

v_gene: TRBV7-9
j_gene: TRBJ2-7
CDR3aa: ASTLLGATIGNGVYEQY

v_gene: TRBV19
j_gene: TRBJ2-7
CDR3aa: ASSASTGAATSYEQY

v_gene: TRBV7-2
j_gene: TRBJ1-1
CDR3aa: ASSLLYTEAF

v_gene: TRBV30
j_gene: TRBJ2-7
CDR3aa: AWSGQGQRAYEQY

v_gene: TRBV6-5
j_gene: TRBJ1-2
CDR3aa: ASSLGGQPYGYT

v_gene: TRBV19
j_gene: TRBJ1-3
CDR3aa: ASSVTGPNTIY

v_gene: TRBV13
j_gene: TRBJ2-7
CDR3aa: ASSGRLAGGPSSYEQY

v_gene: TRBV9
j_gene: TRBJ2-3
CDR3aa: ASSVEATADTQY

v_gene: TRBV10-3
j_gene: TRBJ1-1
CDR3aa: AISVGTANTEAF

v_gene: TRBV6-4
j_gene: TRBJ2-1
CDR3aa: ASSPGTSGIVNYNEQF

v_gene: TRBV7-9
j_gene: TRBJ2-2
CDR3aa: ASSLGTGVSTNTGELF

v_gene: TRBV19
j_gene: TRBJ1-3
CDR3aa: ASSLGQSRNTIY

v_gene: TRBV27
j_gene: TRBJ1-4
CDR3aa: ASKGQGGGKLF

v_gene: TRBV6-1
j_gene: TRBJ1-5
CDR3aa: ASSLNQPQH

v_gene: TRBV5-1
j_gene: TRBJ1-2
CDR3aa: ASSLAGTLNYGYT

v_gene: TRBV12-1
j_gene: TRBJ2-4
CDR3aa: ASSSGLAGARAKNIQY

v_gene: TRBV18
j_gene: TRBJ2-7
CDR3aa: ASSPPVASYEQY

v_gene: TRBV9
j_gene: TRBJ2-5
CDR3aa: ASSVDGGGRETQY

v_gene: TRBV7-2
j_gene: TRBJ2-1
CDR3aa: ASSLAEGLPDRSEQF

v_gene: TRBV19
j_gene: TRBJ2-1
CDR3aa: ASSIGPWGGNDYNEQF

v_gene: TRBV5-1
j_gene: TRBJ1-6
CDR3aa: ASSLVGGGNSPLH

v_gene: TRBV7-9
j_gene: TRBJ2-7
CDR3aa: ASRETGESYEQY

v_gene: TRBV7-2
j_gene: TRBJ2-5
CDR3aa: ASSLFVRREEQETQY

v_gene: TRBV5-4
j_gene: TRBJ2-7
CDR3aa: ASSWTVGSYEQY

v_gene: TRBV29-1
j_gene: TRBJ1-1
CDR3aa: SVEGRQAMNTEAF

v_gene: TRBV18
j_gene: TRBJ2-1
CDR3aa: ASSRGETGQF

v_gene: TRBV6-1
j_gene: TRBJ2-7
CDR3aa: ATGTAYEQY

v_gene: TRBV29-1
j_gene: TRBJ2-7
CDR3aa: SVRTGMSSYEQY

v_gene: TRBV10-3
j_gene: TRBJ2-1
CDR3aa: ATQASGGSYNEQF

v_gene: TRBV11-3
j_gene: TRBJ2-5
CDR3aa: ASSSGQGDQETQY

v_gene: TRBV5-1
j_gene: TRBJ2-5
CDR3aa: ASSSRGGGIQETQY